These 13 T cell receptor beta chains came from one sample sequenced in a study of immune evolution from preneoplasia to lung adenocarcinoma. Profiled with immunoSEQ multiplex PCR; TCRdb holds only in-frame clones, not every one. The sample has some 15,000 clones; 70% to 85% are singletons. Sequencing was done on a sample of FFPE minimally invasive lung adenocarcinoma tissue. The origin of the receptors is a person aged 55-79 years with lung adenocarcinoma.

The chain is built from TRBV4-3 and TRBJ2-7; 7 nucleotides line up with TRBD1. This CDR3 has 16 residues. V dropped 0 bases and J dropped 3; count of bases not matched to a gene: 8. CDR1 is LGHNA and CDR2 is YSLEER in the germline V gene. Here the CDR3 DNA reads TGCGCCAGCAGCCAAGAAGCCGCACAGGGGAGCTACGAGCAGTACTTC. Its translation is CASSQEAAQGSYEQYF.

This chain links TRBV4-3 with TRBJ2-2; 8 bases are a match to TRBD2. The CDR3 length is 17 residues. Germline V gene lookup returns CDR1 LGHNA and CDR2 YSLEER. J was trimmed by 7 bases and V by 2 bases; bases with no gene match: 12. The CDR3 reads CASSQYSRLASNGELFF. The CDR3 DNA sequence: TGCGCCAGCAGCCAATACTCTAGACTAGCGAGTAACGGGGAGCTGTTTTTT.

This clone is judged medium-sized (0.01 to 0.1%). This chain uses TRBV13 with TRBJ1-1; D is undetermined. The ends were cut back, 5 bases at V and 10 bases at J, with 14 bases in the middle. The CDR3 extends over 12 amino acids. Germline CDR1 is PRHDT and CDR2 is FYEKMQ (reference sequence). CDR3 sequence reads: CASSIGPTGAFF. CDR3 nucleotide sequence: TGTGCCAGCAGCATCGGTCCCACCGGAGCTTTCTTT.

A single count supports this clone. DNA for the CDR3: TGTGCCAGCAGCCTAAGAGGGGGAGATACGCAGTATTTT. Its translation: CASSLRGGDTQYF. The rearrangement links TRBV7-2 to TRBJ2-3; perhaps TRBD1 as D (6 bases). Germline V lookup: CDR1 SGHTA, CDR2 FQGNSA. The V end lost 5 bases, the J end lost 5 bases, and 11 bases lay between the germline ends. The CDR3 is 13 amino acids.

This chain uses TRBV6-5 with TRBJ2-7; TRBD1 aligns across 9 bases. Per germline, CDR1 MNHEY and CDR2 SVGAGI. CDR3 length equals 15 residues. With V trimmed by 5 bases and J by 2 bases, 7 bases remained unmatched. The CDR3 here is CASSRAWDRAYEQYF. CDR3 in DNA: TGTGCCAGCAGTAGAGCCTGGGACAGGGCCTACGAGCAGTACTTC.

The chain combines TRBV28 with TRBJ2-3, with 11 nucleotides matching TRBD2. The CDR3 sequence is 17 residues long. Germline values: CDR1 MDHEN, CDR2 SYDVKM. Trimming took 5 bases from V and 7 from J; bases not matched to a gene: 14. This CDR3 reads CASSPPPLAGGPHTQYF. Here the CDR3 DNA reads TGTGCCAGCAGTCCACCACCTCTAGCGGGAGGTCCCCATACGCAGTATTTT.

This clone was seen a single time. The genes are TRBV28 and TRBJ2-1; the match to TRBD2 covers 11 bases. From germline, CDR1 is MDHEN and CDR2 SYDVKM. The CDR3 loop spans 14 amino acids. V lost 6 bases and J lost 7; bases outside the gene matches: 5. DNA of the CDR3: TGTGCCAGCAGAGTAGCGGGGGGGCTTAATGAGCAGTTCTTC. Its protein product is CASRVAGGLNEQFF.

The V gene is TRBV10-3, the J gene TRBJ2-7; TRBD1 is a possible D gene (5 bases). From germline, CDR1 is ENHRY and CDR2 SYGVKD. The CDR3 is 12 amino acids. Trimming stripped 8 bases from V and 0 bases from J, with 8 bases between. The chain's CDR3 is CAIGASSYEQYF. CDR3 coding DNA: TGTGCCATCGGGGCGAGCTCCTACGAGCAGTACTTC.

The chain carries TRBV30 and TRBJ1-4; tentative D call: TRBD1 (5 bases). CDR3 size: 15 residues. The germline gives CDR1 GTSNPN, CDR2 SVGIG (reference sequence). V was shortened by 2 bases and J by 7 bases, with 17 bases between the two germline ends. CDR3 loop: CAWSRSEGITEKLFF. CDR3 nucleotide sequence: TGTGCCTGGAGTAGGTCGGAGGGGATTACTGAAAAACTGTTTTTT.

The rearrangement uses TRBV25-1 and TRBJ1-2; D may be TRBD1 (5 bases). Germline values: CDR1 MGHDK, CDR2 SYGVNS. V was shortened by 7 bases and J by 8 bases, with 20 bases between the two germline ends. The CDR3 spans 14 residues. CDR3 sequence reads: CASTPGRGEKGYTF. In DNA form, the CDR3 reads TGTGCCAGCACCCCCGGACGGGGGGAGAAGGGCTACACCTTC.

V and J are TRBV28 and TRBJ2-7, with 7 bases aligning to TRBD1. The CDR3 covers 15 residues. V lost 8 bases and J lost 5; bases outside the gene matches: 15. CDR1 and CDR2 from the germline V gene are MDHEN and SYDVKM. The CDR3 reads CASGVPGQRIDEQYF. CDR3 nucleotides: TGTGCCAGCGGGGTTCCGGGACAGAGGATTGACGAGCAGTACTTC. Complete variable domain (other parts from reference TRBV28 and TRBJ2-7): DVKVTQSSRYLVKRTGEKVFLECVQDMDHENMFWYRQDPGLGLRLIYFSYDVKMKEKGDIPEGYSVSREKKERFSLILESASTNQTSMYLCASGVPGQRIDEQYFGPGTRLTVT.

This CDR3 reads CASSPDRGRQPQHF. The CDR3 DNA is TGTGCCAGCAGTCCAGACAGGGGGCGACAGCCCCAGCATTTT. The chain carries TRBV27 and TRBJ1-5; 10 bases map to TRBD1. Germline CDR1 is MNHEY and CDR2 is SMNVEV (reference sequence). J was trimmed by 7 bases and V by 5 bases; bases with no gene match: 5. The CDR3 has 14 residues.

This clone has just a few counts. The chain joins TRBV6-5 to TRBJ2-2, with D perhaps being TRBD1 or TRBD2 (6 bases each). CDR1 MNHEY and CDR2 SVGAGI come from the germline V gene. The V gene lost 8 bases and the J gene lost 2 bases, with 12 bases spanning the gap. The length of the CDR3 is 14 residues. The CDR3 sequence is CASGWGANTGELFF. The DNA of the CDR3 is TGTGCCAGCGGTTGGGGGGCTAACACCGGGGAGCTGTTTTTT.